This T cell receptor beta chain was documented in a study of T cell repertoires in cytomegalovirus infection. Study information: Well-studied HLA-B-restricted CMV epitopes were used in the study alongside recently identified HLA-C-restricted ones. CMV infection and matching HLA type were both indicated by public TCR beta signatures.

Each CDR3 protein is one row after TCRdb ran MiXCR on the reads. The sample has roughly 69,000 distinct CDR3 sequences, around 21% seen once. This clonotype was seen only a few times. The antigen remains undetermined. With 1 base clipped from V and 4 bases from J, the junction kept 8 bases outside the gene matches. In germline, CDR1 is MNHEY, CDR2 SVGEGT. CDR3 length: 17 residues. General study points: What dominated the ex vivo response were HLA-C-restricted CMV-specific TCR beta clonotypes. CMV carriers having the relevant HLA were flagged by cumulative public TCR beta family frequency.

This material consisted of CD8+ T cells from cultured PBMCs, taken from culture after CMV antigen stimulation. V is TRBV6-2 or TRBV6-3 and J is TRBJ2-3, with TRBD1 matching over 10 bases. This clonotype was sampled from a human donor in good health (CMV status not recorded). Some clones in this sample may be carry-over from other donors' samples. The CDR3 sequence: CASSYWIGTGDPDTQYF. As DNA, the CDR3 is TGTGCCAGCAGTTACTGGATCGGGACAGGGGACCCAGATACGCAGTATTTT.